This T cell receptor (beta chain) stems from a study of PD-1 blockade in mismatch repair-deficient tumors. Whole-study context: Patients had approximately 13 mismatch repair-deficient cancer types and were previously treated and progressing.

Sequenced by immunoSEQ multiplex PCR; TCRdb stores in-frame clones only, minus some. The table has approximately 110,000 clones, around three quarters seen once. CDR1 and CDR2 (germline): SGDLS, YYNGEE. This CDR3 spans 18 amino acids. V lost 4 bases to trimming and J lost 9 bases; unmatched junction nucleotides: 16. Mismatch repair deficiency was confirmed in all patients, by PCR or immunohistochemistry. This TCR was sampled from an adult with mismatch repair-deficient cancer. V usage is TRBV9 and J usage is TRBJ2-1; 13 nucleotides align to TRBD2. The sample was peripheral blood, taken 60 weeks after starting pembrolizumab. Here the CDR3 reads CASSPQGATSGRVGEQFF. The CDR3 DNA reads as TGTGCCAGCAGCCCACAGGGGGCAACTAGCGGGAGGGTGGGTGAGCAGTTCTTC.